The 25 T cell receptor beta chains below were found in one sample sequenced in a study of T-cell reconstitution after alpha-beta-depleted transplantation in children. TCRbeta library construction was performed incorporating unique molecular identifiers. A single record per CDR3 protein comes from TCRdb applying MiXCR to the PCR reads. The sample has hundreds of thousands of distinct CDR3 sequences; over 10% are singletons. The source was PBMCs, mostly from graft donor cells, collected 360 days after TCRalphabeta/CD19-depleted stem cell transplant. The receptors originated from a male patient younger than 18 who had a stem cell transplant for acute myeloid leukemia, so the T cells may come from the graft donor.

This clonotype has a handful of counts. The chain uses TRBV5-5 and TRBJ2-5, with TRBD2 identical over 10 bases. The CDR3 runs to 14 residues. After removal of 2 bases from V and 10 bases from J, the junction contained 8 bases not matched to a gene. The V gene's germline CDR1 is SGHKS and CDR2 YYEKEE (reference sequence). CDR3 region: CASSLGLAGDDQYF. In DNA, the CDR3 is TGTGCCAGCAGCTTAGGTCTAGCGGGAGATGACCAGTACTTC.

As regards this clonotype: Mismatch with germline at one junction end may stem from a read error. The J gene is TRBJ2-2, the V gene TRBV11-2; D tentatively reads TRBD1 or TRBD2 (5 bases each). Germline CDR1 SGHAT, CDR2 FQNNGV. The CDR3 length is 11 residues. CDR3 region: CASSHQGELVF. CDR3 DNA sequence: TGTGCCAGCAGCCACCAAGGGGAGCTGGTTTTT.

The chain is built from TRBV28 and TRBJ2-7; D is ambiguous. CDR1 and CDR2 (germline): MDHEN, SYDVKM. V lost 6 bases and J 5 bases, leaving 20 bases between the germline ends. The CDR3 consists of 15 residues. The CDR3 is CASRLILRTSDEQYF. Here the CDR3 DNA reads TGTGCCAGCAGATTAATCCTTAGGACGAGCGACGAGCAGTACTTC.

This clonotype was seen only a few times. The rearrangement uses TRBV6-2 or TRBV6-3 and TRBJ2-7, with unresolved D. V lost 7 bases to trimming and J lost 1 base, with 14 bases between them. CDR1 is MNHEY, CDR2 SVGEGT, per germline. This CDR3 has 14 residues. The CDR3 is CASIHRASSYEQYF. The CDR3 DNA reads TGTGCCAGCATTCACCGTGCTTCTTCCTACGAGCAGTACTTC.

This clonotype was seen more than once but under ten times. This chain uses TRBV20-1 with TRBJ2-7; D might be TRBD2 (5 bases). CDR1 is DFQATT and CDR2 is SNEGSKA in the germline V gene (reference sequence). The CDR3 totals 14 residues. The V gene lost 4 bases and the J gene lost 4 bases, with 17 bases spanning the gap. The CDR3: CSATRGLDDYEQYF. The DNA for the CDR3 is TGCAGTGCTACCCGGGGTCTGGATGATTACGAGCAGTACTTC.

The chain combines TRBV28 with TRBJ2-7; TRBD2 might be the D (5 bases). The CDR3 loop spans 15 amino acids. The ends were cut back, 3 bases at V and 1 base at J, with 13 bases in the middle. Germline CDR1 MDHEN, CDR2 SYDVKM. The CDR3 here is CASSLRLPLSYEQYF. The CDR3, as DNA: TGTGCCAGCAGTTTGCGACTACCTCTTTCCTACGAGCAGTACTTC.

This rearrangement joins TRBV11-3 to TRBJ2-4, with TRBD1 matching over 12 bases. The CDR3 sequence is 19 residues long. Germline-derived CDR1 and CDR2 are SGHNT and YENEEA. J lost 0 bases, V lost 11 bases, and 17 bases had no gene match. The CDR3 sequence is CACCLHRGQGASAKNIQYF. The CDR3 DNA reads as TGTGCCTGCTGTTTACATAGGGGACAGGGGGCCTCAGCCAAAAACATTCAGTACTTC. The full variable domain, completed using reference TRBV11-3 and TRBJ2-4, is EAGVVQSPRYKIIEKKQPVAFWCNPISGHNTLYWYLQNLGQGPELLIRYENEEAVDDSQLPKDRFSAERLKGVDSTLKIQPAELGDSAVYLCACCLHRGQGASAKNIQYFGAGTRLSVL.

This clonotype has a handful of counts. The chain has TRBV20-1 and TRBJ2-7, with 8 bases lining up with TRBD2. V lost 4 bases, J lost 0 bases, and 5 bases stayed unmatched. Germline V lookup: CDR1 DFQATT, CDR2 SNEGSKA (reference sequence). CDR3 length: 14 amino acids. CDR3 DNA: TGCAGTGCTAAGACCGGGACTAGCTCCTACGAGCAGTACTTC. Translation: CSAKTGTSSYEQYF.

This chain links TRBV9 with TRBJ2-7; a possible D gene is TRBD1 (6 bases). CDR1 is SGDLS, CDR2 YYNGEE, per germline. Trimming stripped 4 bases from V and 2 bases from J, with 13 bases between. CDR3 length equals 14 residues. This CDR3 reads CASSIGTSTYEQYF. The CDR3 bases are TGTGCCAGCAGCATCGGGACATCCACCTACGAGCAGTACTTC.

Only a few counts were recorded for this clonotype. In DNA, the CDR3 is TGTGCCAGTAGTGCCTCGGACCCAGGCGAGCAGTACTTC. Translation gives CASSASDPGEQYF. This chain connects TRBV19 to TRBJ2-7; D is ambiguous. The germline gives CDR1 LNHDA, CDR2 SQIVND (reference sequence). The CDR3 covers 13 residues. The V end lost 5 bases, the J end lost 6 bases, and 14 bases lay between the germline ends.

The rearrangement joins TRBV20-1 to TRBJ2-7; 11 bases match TRBD2. This CDR3 region has 15 residues. From germline, CDR1 is DFQATT and CDR2 SNEGSKA (reference sequence). The junction had 4 bases not matched to a gene; V was cut back by 0 bases and J by 3 bases. This CDR3 reads CSARDTSGSLYEQYF. The CDR3 coding sequence is TGCAGTGCTAGAGATACTAGCGGGAGTCTCTACGAGCAGTACTTC.

This clonotype has a handful of counts. This rearrangement joins TRBV10-3 to TRBJ2-2; D ambiguous. The CDR3 runs 12 residues. Trimming stripped 5 bases from V and 1 base from J, with 2 bases between. CDR1 is ENHRY, CDR2 SYGVKD, per germline. The CDR3 sequence is CAISQNTGELFF. As DNA, the CDR3 is TGTGCCATCAGTCAGAACACCGGGGAGCTGTTTTTT.

The genes are TRBV20-1 and TRBJ2-7; D perhaps matches TRBD2 (5 bases). Trimming took 7 bases from V and 1 from J, leaving 17 bases between them. The CDR3 spans 14 residues. Germline lookup yields CDR1 DFQATT and CDR2 SNEGSKA (reference sequence). In nucleotides, the CDR3 is TGCAGTGTCTCTGTGGGAGTGATTTCCTACGAGCAGTACTTC. Its protein is CSVSVGVISYEQYF.

The genes are TRBV9 and TRBJ2-1; no reliable D call. Germline CDR1 SGDLS, CDR2 YYNGEE. The CDR3 spans 16 residues. V lost 2 bases, J lost 2 bases, and 14 bases lay in between. In DNA form, the CDR3 reads TGTGCCAGCAGCGTTATCAGTAGGGTAGCCTACAATGAGCAGTTCTTC. This sequence encodes CASSVISRVAYNEQFF. The whole variable domain, remainder taken from reference TRBV9 and TRBJ2-1, is DSGVTQTPKHLITATGQRVTLRCSPRSGDLSVYWYQQSLDQGLQFLIQYYNGEERAKGNILERFSAQQFPDLHSELNLSSLELGDSALYFCASSVISRVAYNEQFFGPGTRLTVL.

The CDR3 DNA is TGCAGTGCCTACGGGACGGAAACCACCTACGAGCAGTACTTC. Translation: CSAYGTETTYEQYF. The chain recombines TRBV20-1 with TRBJ2-7, with D perhaps TRBD1 or TRBD2 (5 bases each). The V end was cut by 6 bases, the J end by 2 bases, with 17 bases between. The CDR3 sequence is 14 residues long. Germline lookup yields CDR1 DFQATT and CDR2 SNEGSKA (reference sequence).

The chain has TRBV24-1 and TRBJ2-1, with 7 bases that match TRBD2. Germline lookup yields CDR1 KGHDR and CDR2 SFDVKD. V lost 4 bases, J lost 2 bases, and 16 bases stayed unmatched. The CDR3 extends over 19 amino acids. The chain's CDR3 is CATSDPSASGGLTYNEQFF. CDR3 nucleotides: TGTGCCACCAGTGACCCGAGCGCTAGCGGAGGGTTAACCTACAATGAGCAGTTCTTC.

This clonotype was counted many times. Here the CDR3 reads CASSQGAAEQFF. CDR3 nucleotide sequence: TGTGCCAGCAGCCAGGGGGCGGCTGAGCAGTTCTTC. The rearrangement uses TRBV3-1 and TRBJ2-1; weak D call: TRBD1 (6 bases). This CDR3 has 12 amino acids. Trimming stripped 3 bases from V and 9 bases from J, with 9 bases between. CDR1 and CDR2 (germline): LGHDT, YNNKEL (reference sequence).

This clonotype was detected many times. The chain couples TRBV9 to TRBJ2-7, with D tentatively TRBD1 (5 bases). Per germline, CDR1 SGDLS and CDR2 YYNGEE. V was shortened by 4 bases and J by 0 bases, with 14 bases between the two germline ends. The CDR3 loop spans 15 amino acids. Written as DNA, the CDR3 is TGTGCCAGCAGCCCCCGGATAGACAGCTCCTACGAGCAGTACTTC. This gives the protein CASSPRIDSSYEQYF.

This clonotype was seen ten or more times. The J gene is TRBJ2-3, the V gene TRBV3-1, with 7 bases lining up with TRBD2. This CDR3 is built from 17 residues. V gave up 0 bases and J gave up 4 bases; unmatched junction bases: 10. Germline CDR1 LGHDT, CDR2 YNNKEL (reference sequence). The CDR3 sequence: CASSQDRPSGHPDTQYF. The CDR3 bases are TGTGCCAGCAGCCAAGATAGGCCTAGCGGACACCCAGATACGCAGTATTTT.

The chain carries TRBV28 and TRBJ2-5; D tentatively fits TRBD1 or TRBD2 (5 bases each). Looked up from germline, CDR1 is MDHEN and CDR2 is SYDVKM. With 4 bases removed from V and 2 bases from J, the gap between germline ends came to 17 bases. There are 16 residues in the CDR3. The CDR3 DNA reads TGTGCCAGCAGTTCGTCGGGGCTGATTGGGCAAGAGACCCAGTACTTC. It encodes CASSSSGLIGQETQYF.

The rearrangement links TRBV7-9 to TRBJ2-7, with TRBD2 matching over 9 bases. Germline-derived CDR1 and CDR2 are SEHNR and FQNEAQ (reference sequence). Unmatched junction bases numbered 8, after V lost 5 bases and J lost 6 bases. The CDR3 length is 14 residues. CDR3 loop: CASSAGRSGSEQYF. CDR3 bases: TGTGCCAGCAGCGCCGGTCGTAGCGGGAGCGAGCAGTACTTC.

The rearrangement links TRBV7-2 to TRBJ2-3; no clear D. CDR1 is SGHTA, CDR2 FQGNSA, per germline. Trimming removed 2 bases at V and 0 bases at J, with 15 bases between. The CDR3 is made up of 17 amino acids. The CDR3 protein is CASSLPQDLRSTDTQYF. The DNA for the CDR3 is TGTGCCAGCAGCTTACCTCAGGACCTCCGAAGCACAGATACGCAGTATTTT.

The sample holds many counts of this clonotype. The genes are TRBV20-1 and TRBJ1-5; 7 bases map to TRBD1. The germline gives CDR1 DFQATT, CDR2 SNEGSKA (reference sequence). The CDR3 runs 17 residues. The V gene end was trimmed by 7 bases and the J gene end by 0 bases; junction bases not matched to a gene: 15. The DNA of the CDR3 is TGCAGTGTCAGGGGGGGACAGAGCTCTTATAGCAATCAGCCCCAGCATTTT. Its translation: CSVRGGQSSYSNQPQHF.

The chain has TRBV11-2 and TRBJ2-3; TRBD2 aligns across 9 bases. V dropped 4 bases and J dropped 3; count of bases not matched to a gene: 5. This CDR3 contains 15 residues. Germline CDR1 SGHAT, CDR2 FQNNGV. CDR3 residues: CASSSPGLATDTQYF. The CDR3 DNA sequence: TGTGCCAGCAGCTCCCCGGGACTAGCAACAGATACGCAGTATTTT.

This clonotype was detected many times. The chain joins TRBV20-1 to TRBJ2-7, with D uncertain. V lost 3 bases, J lost 0 bases, and 15 bases lay in between. This CDR3 comprises 15 residues. Germline V gives CDR1 DFQATT, CDR2 SNEGSKA (reference sequence). In DNA, the CDR3 is TGCAGTGCTAGCTCCACTTCTTTTAGCTCCTACGAGCAGTACTTC. This encodes CSASSTSFSSYEQYF.